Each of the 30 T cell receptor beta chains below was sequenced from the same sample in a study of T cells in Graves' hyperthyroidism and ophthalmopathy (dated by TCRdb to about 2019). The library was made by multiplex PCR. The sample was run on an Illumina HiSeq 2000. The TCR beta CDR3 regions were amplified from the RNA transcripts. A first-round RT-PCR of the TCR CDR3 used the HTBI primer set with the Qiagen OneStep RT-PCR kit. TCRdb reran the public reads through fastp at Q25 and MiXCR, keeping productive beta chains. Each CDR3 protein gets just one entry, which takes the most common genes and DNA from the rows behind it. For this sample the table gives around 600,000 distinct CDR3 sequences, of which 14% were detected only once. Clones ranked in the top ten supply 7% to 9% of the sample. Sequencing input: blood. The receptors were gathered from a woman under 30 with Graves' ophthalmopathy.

This CDR3 reads CASSLNRGPSSGNTIYF. CDR3 DNA: TGTGCCAGCAGTTTGAACAGGGGGCCATCCTCTGGAAACACCATATATTTT. The genes are TRBV27 and TRBJ1-3; 9 nucleotides agree with TRBD1. Losses at the gene ends were 3 bases for V and 0 bases for J; bases not matched to a gene: 6. The CDR3 covers 17 residues. Germline V CDR1 and CDR2: MNHEY, SMNVEV (reference sequence).

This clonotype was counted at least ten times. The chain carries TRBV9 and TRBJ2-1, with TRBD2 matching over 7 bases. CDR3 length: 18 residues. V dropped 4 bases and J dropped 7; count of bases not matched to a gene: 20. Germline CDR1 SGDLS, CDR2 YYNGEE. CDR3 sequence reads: CASSRDYHTPTPGNEQFF. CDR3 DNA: TGTGCCAGCAGCCGGGACTACCATACCCCCACCCCCGGGAATGAGCAGTTCTTC.

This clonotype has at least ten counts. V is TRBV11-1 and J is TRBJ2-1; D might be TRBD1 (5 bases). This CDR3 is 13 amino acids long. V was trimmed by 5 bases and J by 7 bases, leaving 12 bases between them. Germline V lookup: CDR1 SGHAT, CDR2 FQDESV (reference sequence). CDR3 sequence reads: CASSPQGANEQFF. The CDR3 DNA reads TGTGCCAGCAGCCCGCAGGGTGCGAATGAGCAGTTCTTC.

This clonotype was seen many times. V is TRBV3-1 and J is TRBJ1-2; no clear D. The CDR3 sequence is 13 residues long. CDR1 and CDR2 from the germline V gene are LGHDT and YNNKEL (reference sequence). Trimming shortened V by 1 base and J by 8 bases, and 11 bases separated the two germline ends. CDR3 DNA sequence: TGTGCCAGCAGCCAAGTGGTAGGAGACGGCTACACCTTC. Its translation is CASSQVVGDGYTF.

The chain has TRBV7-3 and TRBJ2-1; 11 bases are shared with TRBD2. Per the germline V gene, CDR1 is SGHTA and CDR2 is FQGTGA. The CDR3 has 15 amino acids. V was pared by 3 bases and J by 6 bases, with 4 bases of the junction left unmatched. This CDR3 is CASSLGLAARNEQFF. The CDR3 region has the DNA TGTGCCAGCAGCTTGGGACTAGCGGCCCGCAATGAGCAGTTCTTC.

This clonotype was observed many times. The CDR3 spells CASKFGGKDTDTQYF. The DNA for the CDR3 is TGTGCCAGCAAGTTCGGCGGGAAGGACACAGATACGCAGTATTTT. J is TRBJ2-3 and V is TRBV2; TRBD2 is a possible D gene (6 bases). The CDR3 consists of 15 residues. V was clipped by 7 bases and J by 2 bases, with 16 bases between them. Germline-derived CDR1 and CDR2 are SNHLY and FYNNEI.

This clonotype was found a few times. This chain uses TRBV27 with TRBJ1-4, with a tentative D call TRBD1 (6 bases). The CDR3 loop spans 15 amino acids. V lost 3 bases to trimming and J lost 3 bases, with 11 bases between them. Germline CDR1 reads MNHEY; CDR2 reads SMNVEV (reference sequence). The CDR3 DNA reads TGTGCCAGCAGTTTCTACGGGACACCTAATGAAAAACTGTTTTTT. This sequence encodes CASSFYGTPNEKLFF.

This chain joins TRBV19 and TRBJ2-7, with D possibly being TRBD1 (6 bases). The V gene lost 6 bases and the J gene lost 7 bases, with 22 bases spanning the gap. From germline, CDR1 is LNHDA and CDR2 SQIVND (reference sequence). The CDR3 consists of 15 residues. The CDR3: CASSPQGTLFGEQYF. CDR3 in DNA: TGTGCCAGTAGCCCCCAGGGGACCCTCTTTGGGGAGCAGTACTTC.

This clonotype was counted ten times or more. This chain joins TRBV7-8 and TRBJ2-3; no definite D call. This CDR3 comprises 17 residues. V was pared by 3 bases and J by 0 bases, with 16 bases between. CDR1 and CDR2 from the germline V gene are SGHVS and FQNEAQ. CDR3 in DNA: TGTGCCAGCAGCTTTAGAGGTGGAAGTGGGAGCACAGATACGCAGTATTTT. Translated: CASSFRGGSGSTDTQYF.

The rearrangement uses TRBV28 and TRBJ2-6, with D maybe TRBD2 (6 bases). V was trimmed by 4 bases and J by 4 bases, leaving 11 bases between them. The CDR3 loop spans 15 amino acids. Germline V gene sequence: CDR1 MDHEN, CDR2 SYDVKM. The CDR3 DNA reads TGTGCCAGCAGTTCGGGACTTGTCGGGGCCAACGTCCTGACTTTC. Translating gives CASSSGLVGANVLTF.

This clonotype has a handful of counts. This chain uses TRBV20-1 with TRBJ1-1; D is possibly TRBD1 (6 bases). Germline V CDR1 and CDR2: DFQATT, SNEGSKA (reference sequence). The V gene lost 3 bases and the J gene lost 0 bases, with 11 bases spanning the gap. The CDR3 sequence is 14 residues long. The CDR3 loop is CSARLRTVNTEAFF. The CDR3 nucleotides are TGCAGTGCTAGGTTGAGGACAGTGAACACTGAAGCTTTCTTT.

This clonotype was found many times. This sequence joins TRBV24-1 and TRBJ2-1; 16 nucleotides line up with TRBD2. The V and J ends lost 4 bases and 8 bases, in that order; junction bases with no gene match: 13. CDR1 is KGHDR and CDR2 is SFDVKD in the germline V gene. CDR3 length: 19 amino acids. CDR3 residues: CATSDALFGTSGREDEQFF. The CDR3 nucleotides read TGTGCCACCAGTGACGCCCTTTTCGGGACTAGCGGGAGGGAGGATGAGCAGTTCTTC.

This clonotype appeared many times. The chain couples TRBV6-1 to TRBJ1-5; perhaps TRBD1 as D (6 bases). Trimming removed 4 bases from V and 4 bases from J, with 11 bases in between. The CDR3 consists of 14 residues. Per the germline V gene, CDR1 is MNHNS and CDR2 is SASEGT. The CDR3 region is CASSVGGQNQPQHF. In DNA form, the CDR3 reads TGTGCCAGCAGTGTCGGGGGGCAAAATCAGCCCCAGCATTTT.

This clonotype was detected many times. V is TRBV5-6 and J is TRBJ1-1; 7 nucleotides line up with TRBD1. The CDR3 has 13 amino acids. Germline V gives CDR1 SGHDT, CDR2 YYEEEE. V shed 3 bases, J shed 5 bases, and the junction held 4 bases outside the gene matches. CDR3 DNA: TGTGCCAGCAGCTCGACAGGGTGGACTGAAGCTTTCTTT. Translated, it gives CASSSTGWTEAFF.

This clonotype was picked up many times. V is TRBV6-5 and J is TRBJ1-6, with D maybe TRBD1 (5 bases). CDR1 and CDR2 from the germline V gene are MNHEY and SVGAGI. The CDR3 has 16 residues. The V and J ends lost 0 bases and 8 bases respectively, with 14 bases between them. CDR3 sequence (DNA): TGTGCCAGCAGTTACTCAGCAGGGTCTGTAGATTCACCCCTCCACTTT. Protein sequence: CASSYSAGSVDSPLHF.

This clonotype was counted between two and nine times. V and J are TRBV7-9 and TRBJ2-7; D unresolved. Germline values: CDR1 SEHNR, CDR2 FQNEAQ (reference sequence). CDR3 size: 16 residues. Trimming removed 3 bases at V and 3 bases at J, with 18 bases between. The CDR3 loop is CASSFARTPPGYEQYF. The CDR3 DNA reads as TGTGCCAGCAGCTTTGCTAGAACTCCCCCGGGCTACGAGCAGTACTTC.

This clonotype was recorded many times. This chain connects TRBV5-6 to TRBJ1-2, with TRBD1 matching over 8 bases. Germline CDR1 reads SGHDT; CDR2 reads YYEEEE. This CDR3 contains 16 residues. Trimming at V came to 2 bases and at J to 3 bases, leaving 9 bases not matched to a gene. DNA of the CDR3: TGTGCCAGCAGCTTTGCACTTGGACAGGGAGACTATGGCTACACCTTC. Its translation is CASSFALGQGDYGYTF.

CDR3 amino acids: CASSPSGVLTYEQYF. The CDR3 bases are TGTGCCAGCAGCCCCTCAGGGGTCCTCACCTACGAGCAGTACTTC. The gene calls are TRBV28 and TRBJ2-7; possibly TRBD1 for D (6 bases). Germline values: CDR1 MDHEN, CDR2 SYDVKM. Trimming took off 6 bases at V and 2 bases at J, with 17 bases between the two ends. The CDR3 spans 15 residues.

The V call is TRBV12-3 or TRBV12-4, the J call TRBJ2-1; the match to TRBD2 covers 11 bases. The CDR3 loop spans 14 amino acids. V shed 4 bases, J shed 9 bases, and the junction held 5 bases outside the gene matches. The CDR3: CASSSGLADAEQFF. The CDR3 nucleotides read TGTGCCAGCAGTTCGGGACTAGCGGATGCTGAGCAGTTCTTC.

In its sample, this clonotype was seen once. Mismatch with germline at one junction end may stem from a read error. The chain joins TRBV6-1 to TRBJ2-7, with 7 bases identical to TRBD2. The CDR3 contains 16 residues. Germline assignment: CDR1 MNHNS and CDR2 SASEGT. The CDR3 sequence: CASSDGSGGSSYEKYF. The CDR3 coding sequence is TGTGCCAGCAGTGATGGCTCGGGCGGGAGCTCCTACGAGAAGTACTTC.

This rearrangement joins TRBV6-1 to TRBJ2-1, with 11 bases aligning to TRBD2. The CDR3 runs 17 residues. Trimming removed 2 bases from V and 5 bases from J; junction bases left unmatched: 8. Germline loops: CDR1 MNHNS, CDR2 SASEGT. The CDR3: CASSERRGLAVNNEQFF. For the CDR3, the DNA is TGTGCCAGCAGTGAAAGGAGGGGACTAGCGGTCAACAATGAGCAGTTCTTC.

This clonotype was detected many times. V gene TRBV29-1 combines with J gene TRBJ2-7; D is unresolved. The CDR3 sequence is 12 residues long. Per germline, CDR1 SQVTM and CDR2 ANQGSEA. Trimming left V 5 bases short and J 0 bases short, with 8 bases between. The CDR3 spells CSVIIRSYEQYF. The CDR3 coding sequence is TGCAGCGTTATAATACGCTCCTACGAGCAGTACTTC.

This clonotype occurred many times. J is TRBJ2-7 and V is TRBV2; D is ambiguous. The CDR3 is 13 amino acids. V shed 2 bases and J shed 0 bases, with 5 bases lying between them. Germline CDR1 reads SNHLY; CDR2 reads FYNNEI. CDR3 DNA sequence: TGTGCCAGCAGTGAAACTCCCTCCTACGAGCAGTACTTC. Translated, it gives CASSETPSYEQYF.

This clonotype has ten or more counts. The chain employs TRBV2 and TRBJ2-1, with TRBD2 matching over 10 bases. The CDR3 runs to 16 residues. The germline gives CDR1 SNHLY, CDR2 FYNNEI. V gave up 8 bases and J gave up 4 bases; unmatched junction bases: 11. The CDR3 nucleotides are TGTGCCAGCGGGGTTACTAGCGGGATATCGTACAATGAGCAGTTCTTC. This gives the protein CASGVTSGISYNEQFF. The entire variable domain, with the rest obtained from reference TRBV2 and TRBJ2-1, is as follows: EPEVTQTPSHQVTQMGQEVILRCVPISNHLYFYWYRQILGQKVEFLVSFYNNEISEKSEIFDDQFSVERPDGSNFTLKIRSTKLEDSAMYFCASGVTSGISYNEQFFGPGTRLTVL.

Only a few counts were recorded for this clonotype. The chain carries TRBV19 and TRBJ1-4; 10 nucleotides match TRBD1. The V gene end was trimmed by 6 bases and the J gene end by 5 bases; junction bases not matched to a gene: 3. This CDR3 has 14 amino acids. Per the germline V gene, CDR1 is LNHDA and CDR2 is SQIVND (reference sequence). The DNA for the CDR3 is TGTGCCAGTAGGCCGGGACAGGGGAATGAAAAACTGTTTTTT. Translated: CASRPGQGNEKLFF.

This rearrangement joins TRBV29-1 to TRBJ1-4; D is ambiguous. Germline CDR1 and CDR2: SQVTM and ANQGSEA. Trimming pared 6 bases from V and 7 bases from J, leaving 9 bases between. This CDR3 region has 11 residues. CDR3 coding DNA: TGCAGCGTCTTACAGAGTGAAAAACTGTTTTTT. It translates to CSVLQSEKLFF.

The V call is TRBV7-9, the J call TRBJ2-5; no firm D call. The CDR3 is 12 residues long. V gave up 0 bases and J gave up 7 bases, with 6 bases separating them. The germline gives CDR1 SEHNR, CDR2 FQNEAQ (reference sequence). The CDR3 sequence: CASSLAGPTQYF. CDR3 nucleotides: TGTGCCAGCAGCTTAGCGGGCCCGACCCAGTACTTC.

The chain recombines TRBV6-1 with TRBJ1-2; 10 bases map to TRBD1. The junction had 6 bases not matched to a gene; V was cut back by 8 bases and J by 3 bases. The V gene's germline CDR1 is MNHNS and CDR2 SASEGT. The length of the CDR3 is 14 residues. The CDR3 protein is CASLPGQGYYGYTF. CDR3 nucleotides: TGTGCCAGCCTACCGGGACAGGGGTACTATGGCTACACCTTC.

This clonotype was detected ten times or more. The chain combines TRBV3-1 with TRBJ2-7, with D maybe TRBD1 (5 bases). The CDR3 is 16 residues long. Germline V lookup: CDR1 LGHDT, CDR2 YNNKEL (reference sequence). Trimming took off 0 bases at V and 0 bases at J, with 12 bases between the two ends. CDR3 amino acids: CASSQDPRASSYEQYF. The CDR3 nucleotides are TGTGCCAGCAGCCAAGATCCCAGGGCGAGCTCCTACGAGCAGTACTTC.

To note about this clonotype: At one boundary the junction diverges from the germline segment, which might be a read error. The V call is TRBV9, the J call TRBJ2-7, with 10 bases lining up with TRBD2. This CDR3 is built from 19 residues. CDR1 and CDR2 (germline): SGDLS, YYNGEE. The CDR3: CASSAGGLADSRNLYGQYF. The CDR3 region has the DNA TGTGCCAGCAGCGCAGGCGGACTAGCGGATTCCCGGAACCTTTACGGGCAGTACTTC.